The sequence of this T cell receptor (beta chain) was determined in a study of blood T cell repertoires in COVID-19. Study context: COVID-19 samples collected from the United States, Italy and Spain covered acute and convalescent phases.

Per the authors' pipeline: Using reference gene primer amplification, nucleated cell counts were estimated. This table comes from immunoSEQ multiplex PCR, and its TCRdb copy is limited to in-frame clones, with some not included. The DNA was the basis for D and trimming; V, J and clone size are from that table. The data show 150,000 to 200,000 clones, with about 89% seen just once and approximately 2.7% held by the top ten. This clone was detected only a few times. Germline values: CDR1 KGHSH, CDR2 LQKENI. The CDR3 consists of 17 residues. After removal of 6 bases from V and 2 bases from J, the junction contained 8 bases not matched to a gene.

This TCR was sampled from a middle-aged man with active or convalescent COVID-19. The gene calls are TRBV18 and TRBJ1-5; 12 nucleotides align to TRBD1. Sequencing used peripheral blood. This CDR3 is CASSRGTGGAGNQPQHF. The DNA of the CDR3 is TGTGCCAGCTCCCGCGGGACAGGGGGCGCAGGCAATCAGCCCCAGCATTTT.